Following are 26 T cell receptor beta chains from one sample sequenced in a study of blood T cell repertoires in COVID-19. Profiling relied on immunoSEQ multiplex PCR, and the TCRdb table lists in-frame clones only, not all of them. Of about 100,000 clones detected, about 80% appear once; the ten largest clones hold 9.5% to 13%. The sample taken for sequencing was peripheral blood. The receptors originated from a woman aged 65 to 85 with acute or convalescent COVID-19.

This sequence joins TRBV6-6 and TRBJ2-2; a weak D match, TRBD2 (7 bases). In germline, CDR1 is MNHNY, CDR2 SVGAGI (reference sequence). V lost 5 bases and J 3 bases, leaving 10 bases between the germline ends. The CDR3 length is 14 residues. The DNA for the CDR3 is TGTGCCAGCAGTGTCGGGGGGCACACCGGGGAGCTGTTTTTT. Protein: CASSVGGHTGELFF.

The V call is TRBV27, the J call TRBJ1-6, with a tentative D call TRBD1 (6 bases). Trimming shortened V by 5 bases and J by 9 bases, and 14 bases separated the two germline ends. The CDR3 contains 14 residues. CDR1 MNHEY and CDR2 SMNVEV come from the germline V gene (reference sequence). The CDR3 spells CASSIDWTASPLHF. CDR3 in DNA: TGTGCCAGCAGTATAGATTGGACAGCTTCACCCCTCCACTTT.

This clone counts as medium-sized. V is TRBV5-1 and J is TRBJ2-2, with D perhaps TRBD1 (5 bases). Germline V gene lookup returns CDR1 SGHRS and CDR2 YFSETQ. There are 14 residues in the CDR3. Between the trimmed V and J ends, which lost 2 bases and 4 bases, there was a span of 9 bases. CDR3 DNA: TGCGCCAGCAGCTTTTCCCAGGGCACCGGGGAGCTGTTTTTT. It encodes CASSFSQGTGELFF.

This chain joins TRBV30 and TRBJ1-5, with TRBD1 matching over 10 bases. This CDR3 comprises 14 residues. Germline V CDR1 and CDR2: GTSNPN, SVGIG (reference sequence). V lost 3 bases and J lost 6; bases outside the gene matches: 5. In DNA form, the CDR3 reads TGTGCCTGGAGGGCGACAGGGGGCAGTCAGCCCCAGCATTTT. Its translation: CAWRATGGSQPQHF.

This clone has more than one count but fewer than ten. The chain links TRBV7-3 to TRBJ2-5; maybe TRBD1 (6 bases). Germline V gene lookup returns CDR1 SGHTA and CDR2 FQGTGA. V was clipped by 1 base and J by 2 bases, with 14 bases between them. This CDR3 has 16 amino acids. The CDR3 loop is CASSLNSGQPQETQYF. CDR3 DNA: TGTGCCAGCAGCTTAAACTCGGGACAACCTCAAGAGACCCAGTACTTC.

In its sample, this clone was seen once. CDR3 sequence reads: CASSPGALRTGELFF. The CDR3 bases are TGTGCCAGCAGCCCAGGGGCCTTGAGGACCGGGGAGCTGTTTTTT. This chain connects TRBV5-4 to TRBJ2-2, with D tentatively TRBD1 (6 bases). Germline V gene data show CDR1 as SGHNT and CDR2 as YYREEE (reference sequence). V was trimmed by 4 bases and J by 5 bases, leaving 15 bases between them. The CDR3 contains 15 residues.

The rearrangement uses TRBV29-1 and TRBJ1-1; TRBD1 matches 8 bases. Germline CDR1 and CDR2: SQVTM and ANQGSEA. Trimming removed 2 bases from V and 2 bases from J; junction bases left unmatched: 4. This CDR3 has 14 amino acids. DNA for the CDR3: TGCAGCGTTGAAACCAGGGGGCTAAACACTGAAGCTTTCTTT. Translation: CSVETRGLNTEAFF.

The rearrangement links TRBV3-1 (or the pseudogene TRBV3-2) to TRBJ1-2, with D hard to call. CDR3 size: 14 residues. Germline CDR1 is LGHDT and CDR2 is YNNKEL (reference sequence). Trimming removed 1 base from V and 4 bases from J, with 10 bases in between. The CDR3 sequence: CASSQGAGSYGYTF. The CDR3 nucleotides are TGTGCCAGCAGCCAAGGGGCCGGATCCTATGGCTACACCTTC.

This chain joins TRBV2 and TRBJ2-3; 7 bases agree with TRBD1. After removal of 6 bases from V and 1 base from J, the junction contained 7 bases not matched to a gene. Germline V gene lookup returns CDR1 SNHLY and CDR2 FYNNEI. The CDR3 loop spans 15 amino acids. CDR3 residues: CASRAQGVGTDTQYF. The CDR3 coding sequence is TGTGCCAGCAGGGCCCAGGGGGTTGGCACAGATACGCAGTATTTT.

CDR3 sequence: CASNQGGPGYPQYV. Written as DNA, the CDR3 is TGTGCCAGCAACCAGGGTGGACCCGGGTACCCGCAGTACGTC. The V and J genes are TRBV6-5 and TRBJ2-7; TRBD1 is a possible D gene (5 bases). Trimming cost V 7 bases and J 9 bases, with 22 bases left between them. Germline values: CDR1 MNHEY, CDR2 SVGAGI. This CDR3 spans 14 amino acids.

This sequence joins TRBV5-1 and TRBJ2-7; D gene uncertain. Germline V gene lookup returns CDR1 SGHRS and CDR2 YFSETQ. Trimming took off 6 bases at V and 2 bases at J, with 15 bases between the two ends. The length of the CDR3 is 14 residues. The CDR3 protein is CASNKGSRAYEQYF. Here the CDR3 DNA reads TGCGCCAGCAATAAAGGATCCCGGGCCTACGAGCAGTACTTC.

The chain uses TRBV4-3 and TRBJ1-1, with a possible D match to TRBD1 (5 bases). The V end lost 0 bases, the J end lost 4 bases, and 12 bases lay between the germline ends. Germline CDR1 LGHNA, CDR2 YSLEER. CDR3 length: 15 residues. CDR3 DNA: TGCGCCAGCAGCCAAGATCTTGGACAAGGCACTGAAGCTTTCTTT. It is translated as CASSQDLGQGTEAFF.

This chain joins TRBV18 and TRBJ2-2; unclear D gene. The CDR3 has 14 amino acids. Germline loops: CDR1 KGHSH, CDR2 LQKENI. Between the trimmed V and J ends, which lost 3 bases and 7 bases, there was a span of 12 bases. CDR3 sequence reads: CASSPPTRNGELFF. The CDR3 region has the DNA TGTGCCAGCTCACCGCCGACAAGAAACGGGGAGCTGTTTTTT.

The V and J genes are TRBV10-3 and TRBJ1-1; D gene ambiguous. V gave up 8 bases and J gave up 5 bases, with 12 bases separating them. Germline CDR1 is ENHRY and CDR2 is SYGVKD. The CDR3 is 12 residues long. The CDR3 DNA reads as TGTGCCATCGGCGGTCGGTTGACTGAAGCTTTCTTT. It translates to CAIGGRLTEAFF.

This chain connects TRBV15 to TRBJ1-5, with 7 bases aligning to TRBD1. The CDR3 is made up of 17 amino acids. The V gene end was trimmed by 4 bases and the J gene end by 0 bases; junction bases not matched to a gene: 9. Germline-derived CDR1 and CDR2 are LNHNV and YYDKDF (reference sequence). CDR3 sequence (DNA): TGTGCCACCAGCACCCCATTGGGACAGTATAGCAATCAGCCCCAGCATTTT. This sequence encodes CATSTPLGQYSNQPQHF.

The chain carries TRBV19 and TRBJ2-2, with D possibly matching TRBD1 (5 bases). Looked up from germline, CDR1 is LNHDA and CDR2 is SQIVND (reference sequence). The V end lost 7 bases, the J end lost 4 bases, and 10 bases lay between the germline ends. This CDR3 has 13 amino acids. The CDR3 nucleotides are TGTGCCAGTACCAGGGTGGGCACCGGGGAGCTGTTTTTT. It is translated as CASTRVGTGELFF.

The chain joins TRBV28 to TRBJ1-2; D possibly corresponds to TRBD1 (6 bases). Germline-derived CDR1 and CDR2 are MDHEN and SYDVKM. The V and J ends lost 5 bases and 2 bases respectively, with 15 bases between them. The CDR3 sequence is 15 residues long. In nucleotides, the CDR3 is TGTGCCAGCAGTCATCGGACAGAAAAAAACTATGGCTACACCTTC. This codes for CASSHRTEKNYGYTF.

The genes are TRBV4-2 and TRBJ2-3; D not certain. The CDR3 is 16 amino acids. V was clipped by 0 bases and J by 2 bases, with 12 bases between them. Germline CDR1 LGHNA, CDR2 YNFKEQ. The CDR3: CASSQDYSLSTDTQYF. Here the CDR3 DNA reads TGTGCCAGCAGCCAAGACTATTCTCTTTCCACAGATACGCAGTATTTT.

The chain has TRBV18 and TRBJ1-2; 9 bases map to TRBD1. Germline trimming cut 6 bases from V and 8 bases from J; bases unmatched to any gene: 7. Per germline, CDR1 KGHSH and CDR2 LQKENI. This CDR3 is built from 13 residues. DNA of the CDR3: TGTGCCAGCTCGTCACAGGGGGCGAGGGGCTACACCTTC. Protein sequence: CASSSQGARGYTF.

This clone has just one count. The CDR3 reads CASSPNTGKNEKLFF. In nucleotides, the CDR3 is TGTGCCAGCAGCCCCAACACAGGGAAGAATGAAAAACTGTTTTTT. J is TRBJ1-4 and V is TRBV9; maybe TRBD1 (6 bases). Trimming removed 4 bases from V and 5 bases from J, with 15 bases in between. CDR1 is SGDLS, CDR2 YYNGEE, per germline. The CDR3 is 15 amino acids.

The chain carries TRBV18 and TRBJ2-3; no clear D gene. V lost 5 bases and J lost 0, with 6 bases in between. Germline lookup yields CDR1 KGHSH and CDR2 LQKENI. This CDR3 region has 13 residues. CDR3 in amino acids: CASSALSTDTQYF. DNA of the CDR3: TGTGCCAGCTCAGCGCTGAGCACAGATACGCAGTATTTT. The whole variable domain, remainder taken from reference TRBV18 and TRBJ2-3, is NAGVMQNPRHLVRRRGQEARLRCSPMKGHSHVYWYRQLPEEGLKFMVYLQKENIIDESGMPKERFSAEFPKEGPSILRIQQVVRGDSAAYFCASSALSTDTQYFGPGTRLTVL.

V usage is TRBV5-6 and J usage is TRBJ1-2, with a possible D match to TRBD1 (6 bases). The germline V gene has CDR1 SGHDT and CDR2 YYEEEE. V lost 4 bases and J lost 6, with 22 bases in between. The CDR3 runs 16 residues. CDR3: CASSGQGQGTWDGYTF. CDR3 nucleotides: TGTGCCAGCAGCGGTCAAGGGCAGGGGACCTGGGATGGCTACACCTTC.

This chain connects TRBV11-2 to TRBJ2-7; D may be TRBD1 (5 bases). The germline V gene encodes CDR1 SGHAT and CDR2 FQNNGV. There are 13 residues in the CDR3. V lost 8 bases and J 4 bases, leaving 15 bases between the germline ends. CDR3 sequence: CASAGRPGYEQYF. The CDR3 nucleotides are TGTGCCAGCGCAGGGCGGCCGGGTTACGAGCAGTACTTC.

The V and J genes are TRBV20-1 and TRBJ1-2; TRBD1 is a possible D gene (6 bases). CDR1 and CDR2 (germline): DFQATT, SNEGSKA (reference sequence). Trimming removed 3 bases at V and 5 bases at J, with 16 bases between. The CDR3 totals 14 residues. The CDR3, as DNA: TGCAGTGCTAGTCCTCTCGGGACACCTTATGGCTACACCTTC. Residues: CSASPLGTPYGYTF.

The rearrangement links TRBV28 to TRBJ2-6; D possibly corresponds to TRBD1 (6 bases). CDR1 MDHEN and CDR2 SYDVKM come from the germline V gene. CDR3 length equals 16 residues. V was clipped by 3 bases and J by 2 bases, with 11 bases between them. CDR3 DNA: TGTGCCAGCAGTTTTAGCAGGGGAGCTGGGGCCAACGTCCTGACTTTC. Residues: CASSFSRGAGANVLTF. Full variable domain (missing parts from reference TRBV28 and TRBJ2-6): DVKVTQSSRYLVKRTGEKVFLECVQDMDHENMFWYRQDPGLGLRLIYFSYDVKMKEKGDIPEGYSVSREKKERFSLILESASTNQTSMYLCASSFSRGAGANVLTFGAGSRLTVL.

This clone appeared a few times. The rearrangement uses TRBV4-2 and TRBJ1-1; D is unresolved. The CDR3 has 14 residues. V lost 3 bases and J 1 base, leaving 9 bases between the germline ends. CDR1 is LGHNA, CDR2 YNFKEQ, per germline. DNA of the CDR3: TGTGCCAGCAGCCACCCCAGCGAGAACACTGAAGCTTTCTTT. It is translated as CASSHPSENTEAFF.